These T cell receptor beta chains were read from a single sample in a study of T cells in localized non-small cell lung cancer. TCRdb keeps only in-frame clones here, not all; method: immunoSEQ multiplex PCR. The data show around 70,000 clones, about 88% seen once. The sequenced sample was peripheral blood, obtained before any cancer treatment. The receptors stem from a female donor over 55 with stage I lung adenocarcinoma. Both conserved end residues are part of each CDR3. The D gene is left open where the match is weak. Size is stated for part of the rows, as once, few or many counts, or as a class when the clone is expanded.

>-|TRBJ2-1|-|TRBV7-2
CASSLDLLGEQFF
TGTGCCAGCAGCTTAGACCTGCTGGGTGAGCAGTTCTTC
>-|TRBJ1-6|-|TRBV21-1
CASSKSDGTGGKSSYNSPLHF
TGTGCCAGCAGCAAAAGTGACGGGACAGGGGGCAAGAGCTCCTATAATTCACCCCTCCACTTT
>-|TRBJ2-2|-|TRBV7-3
CASSLGPVSTGELFF
TGTGCCAGCAGCCTGGGACCCGTAAGCACCGGGGAGCTGTTTTTT
>-|TRBJ1-5|-|TRBV6-6
CASAGAHGQPQHF
TGTGCCAGCGCGGGGGCACACGGCCAGCCCCAGCATTTT
>-|TRBJ2-6|-|TRBV7-2
CASSPLSANVLTF
TGTGCCAGCAGCCCCCTATCCGCCAACGTCCTGACTTTC
>-|TRBJ2-5|-|TRBV11-2
CASSHISGSETQYF
TGTGCCAGCAGCCATATTTCAGGGAGTGAGACCCAGTACTTC
>-|TRBJ1-3|-|TRBV27
CASLNGGGNTIYF
TGTGCCAGTCTTAACGGGGGGGGAAACACCATATATTTT
>TRBD1|TRBJ1-1|-|TRBV18
CASSPSNGQAVNTEAFF
TGTGCCAGCTCACCTTCCAACGGACAGGCCGTGAACACTGAAGCTTTCTTT
>-|TRBJ2-1|-|TRBV6-1
CASRWTEPLVNEQFF
TGTGCCAGCAGATGGACAGAGCCGTTGGTTAATGAGCAGTTCTTC
>TRBD2|TRBJ2-3|-|TRBV16
CASSQSLRGAATDTQYF
TGTGCCAGCAGCCAATCGCTGCGGGGGGCGGCCACAGATACGCAGTATTTT
>TRBD1|TRBJ2-7|-|TRBV6-6
CASSSPDRGKSYEQYF
TGTGCCAGCAGTTCCCCAGACAGGGGGAAATCCTACGAGCAGTACTTC
>TRBD2|TRBJ2-2|-|TRBV6-4
CASSDSNSGSPHTGELFF
TGTGCCAGCAGTGACTCAAATAGCGGGAGCCCTCACACCGGGGAGCTGTTTTTT
>-|TRBJ1-4|-|TRBV6-1
CASSEYRVGEKLFF
TGTGCCAGCAGTGAATACAGGGTCGGCGAAAAACTGTTTTTT
>TRBD2|TRBJ2-5|once|TRBV5-1
CADGLAFAETQYF
TGCGCCGACGGACTAGCTTTTGCAGAGACCCAGTACTTC
>TRBD1|TRBJ1-1|few|TRBV6-1
CASSQRRQGATEAFF
TGTGCCAGCAGTCAACGGAGACAGGGGGCCACTGAAGCTTTCTTT
>-|TRBJ1-2|-|TRBV5-4
CASTNMGYDYGYTF
TGTGCCAGCACTAATATGGGGTATGACTATGGCTACACCTTC
>-|TRBJ1-6|few|TRBV9
CASSVTDRDSPLHF
TGTGCCAGCAGCGTAACCGACAGAGATTCACCCCTCCACTTT
>-|TRBJ2-3|-|TRBV5-1
CASSSGQPITDTQYF
TGCGCCAGCAGCTCAGGACAGCCTATCACAGATACGCAGTATTTT
>-|TRBJ2-1|-|TRBV9
CASSVGLSGFYNEQFF
TGTGCCAGCAGCGTAGGATTGTCGGGGTTCTACAATGAGCAGTTCTTC
>TRBD1|TRBJ2-7|-|TRBV7-9
CASSFRDRTYEQYF
TGTGCCAGCAGCTTCCGGGACAGGACCTACGAGCAGTACTTC
>-|TRBJ2-7|once|TRBV5-1
CASSFGQDADEQYF
TGCGCCAGCAGCTTTGGGCAGGATGCCGACGAGCAGTACTTC
>-|TRBJ2-3|-|TRBV28
CASRISGGTDTQYF
TGTGCCAGCAGGATCTCCGGCGGCACAGATACGCAGTATTTT
>-|TRBJ1-1|-|TRBV6-5
CASSLGEYTEAFF
TGTGCCAGCAGTCTAGGAGAATACACTGAAGCTTTCTTT
>-|TRBJ2-2|once|TRBV6-1
CASSPVLGATGELFF
TGTGCCAGCAGTCCGGTTTTAGGGGCTACCGGGGAGCTGTTTTTT
>-|TRBJ1-2|-|TRBV7-2
CASSPRRGVGYTF
TGTGCCAGCAGCCCCCGCAGAGGGGTTGGCTACACCTTC
>TRBD2|TRBJ2-7|medium-sized|TRBV7-9
CASSHSGGHPYEQYF
TGTGCCAGCAGCCATAGCGGGGGGCACCCCTACGAGCAGTACTTC
>-|TRBJ1-1|few|TRBV7-3
CASSSIPLQTGQNTEAFF
TGTGCCAGCAGCTCCATCCCCTTGCAGACAGGTCAGAACACTGAAGCTTTCTTT
>-|TRBJ1-3|-|TRBV7-2
CASRPPSSGNTIYF
TGTGCCAGCAGGCCTCCCAGTTCCGGAAACACCATATATTTT
>-|TRBJ1-3|-|TRBV4-1
CASSQAGGAAFSGNTIYF
TGCGCCAGCAGCCAAGCTGGCGGAGCAGCGTTCTCTGGAAACACCATATATTTT
>-|TRBJ2-5|-|TRBV7-2
CASSLLGGQETQYF
TGTGCCAGCAGCTTACTTGGCGGCCAAGAGACCCAGTACTTC
>-|TRBJ1-3|once|TRBV4-1
CASSQERGNTIYF
TGCGCCAGCAGCCAAGAGCGAGGGAACACCATATATTTT
>-|TRBJ2-3|-|TRBV5-1
CASSLGSSLGDTQYF
TGCGCCAGCAGCTTGGGGTCTAGTTTGGGAGATACGCAGTATTTT
>-|TRBJ1-1|-|TRBV11-2
CASSPGPNTEAFF
TGTGCCAGCAGCCCGGGCCCGAACACTGAAGCTTTCTTT
>-|TRBJ1-3|-|TRBV7-3
CASRPHMARNSGNTIYF
TGTGCCAGCAGACCTCACATGGCCAGGAACTCTGGAAACACCATATATTTT
>TRBD1|TRBJ1-2|-|TRBV28
CASSLPFGQGHGYTF
TGTGCCAGCAGTTTACCCTTCGGACAGGGGCATGGCTACACCTTC
>-|TRBJ2-5|-|TRBV5-5
CASSSRSTSQETQYF
TGTGCCAGCAGCTCTAGGTCTACCTCACAAGAGACCCAGTACTTC
>TRBD2|TRBJ2-7|-|TRBV19
CASSIREGPPYEQYF
TGTGCCAGTAGTATTAGGGAGGGGCCCCCCTACGAGCAGTACTTC
>TRBD1|TRBJ1-1|-|TRBV7-9
CASSLRDSRNTEAFF
TGTGCCAGCAGCTTGCGGGACAGCCGGAACACTGAAGCTTTCTTT
>TRBD2|TRBJ2-7|few|TRBV7-2
CASSSGTRPPMGQYF
TGTGCCAGCAGCTCGGGGACTAGGCCACCCATGGGGCAGTACTTC
>TRBD1|TRBJ2-2|-|TRBV5-4
CASSGPGQGKAGELFF
TGTGCCAGCAGCGGACCGGGACAGGGTAAAGCCGGGGAGCTGTTTTTT
>-|TRBJ1-6|once|TRBV4-1
CASSQATGNSYNSPLHF
TGCGCCAGCAGCCAAGCTACAGGAAACTCCTATAATTCACCCCTCCACTTT
>-|TRBJ2-1|-|TRBV27
CASSRPGTLHNEQFF
TGTGCCAGCAGTCGGCCCGGGACGCTACACAATGAGCAGTTCTTC
>TRBD2|TRBJ2-3|-|TRBV5-6
CASSKGLAGGYTQYF
TGTGCCAGCAGCAAAGGACTAGCGGGGGGTTATACGCAGTATTTT
>-|TRBJ1-1|-|TRBV13
CASSLSPRATGHEAFF
TGTGCCAGCAGCCTATCCCCCAGGGCGACAGGCCATGAAGCTTTCTTT
>-|TRBJ2-7|-|TRBV6-5
CASSPNVDYEQYF
TGTGCCAGCAGTCCCAACGTTGACTACGAGCAGTACTTC
>-|TRBJ2-1|-|TRBV19
CASSARESNEQFF
TGTGCCAGTAGTGCCCGGGAGTCCAATGAGCAGTTCTTC
>-|TRBJ1-5|-|TRBV28
CASSPGAINQPQHF
TGTGCCAGCAGTCCAGGGGCTATTAATCAGCCCCAGCATTTT
>TRBD1|TRBJ2-7|once|TRBV15
CATSRDRSYEQYF
TGTGCCACCAGCAGGGACAGGAGCTACGAGCAGTACTTC